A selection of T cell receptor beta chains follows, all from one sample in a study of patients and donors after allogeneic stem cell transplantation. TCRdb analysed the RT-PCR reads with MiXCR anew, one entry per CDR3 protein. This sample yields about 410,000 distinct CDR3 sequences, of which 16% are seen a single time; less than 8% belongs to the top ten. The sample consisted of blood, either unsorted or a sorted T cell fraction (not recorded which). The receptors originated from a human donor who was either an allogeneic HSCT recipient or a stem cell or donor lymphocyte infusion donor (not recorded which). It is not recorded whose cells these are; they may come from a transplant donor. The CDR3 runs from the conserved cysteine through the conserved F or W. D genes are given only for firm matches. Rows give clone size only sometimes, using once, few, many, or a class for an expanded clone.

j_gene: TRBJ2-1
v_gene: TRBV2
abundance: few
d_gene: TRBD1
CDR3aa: CASSEIRGNNEQFF
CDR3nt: TGTGCCAGCAGTGAAATCAGGGGGAACAATGAGCAGTTCTTC

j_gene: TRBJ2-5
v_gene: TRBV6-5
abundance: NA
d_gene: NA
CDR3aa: CASSYRGAGETQYF
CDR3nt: TGTGCCAGCAGTTACCGGGGGGCGGGAGAGACCCAGTACTTC

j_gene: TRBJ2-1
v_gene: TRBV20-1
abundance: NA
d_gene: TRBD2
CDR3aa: CSAETSGSSYNEQFF
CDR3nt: TGCAGTGCAGAGACTAGCGGGAGTTCTTATAATGAGCAGTTCTTC

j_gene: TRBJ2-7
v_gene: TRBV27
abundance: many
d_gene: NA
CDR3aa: CASSLSKRGEQYF
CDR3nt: TGTGCCAGCAGTTTATCGAAAAGGGGTGAGCAGTACTTC

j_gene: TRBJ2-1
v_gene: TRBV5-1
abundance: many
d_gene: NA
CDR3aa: CASSLVGYNEQFF
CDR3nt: TGTGCCAGCAGCTTAGTGGGGTACAATGAGCAGTTCTTC

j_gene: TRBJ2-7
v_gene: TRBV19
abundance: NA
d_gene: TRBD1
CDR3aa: CASRETGDPSYEQYF
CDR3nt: TGTGCCAGTAGGGAAACAGGGGACCCGTCCTACGAGCAGTACTTC

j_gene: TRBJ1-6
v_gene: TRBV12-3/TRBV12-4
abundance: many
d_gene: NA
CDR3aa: CASSLTRGNSPLHF
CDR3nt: TGTGCCAGCAGTTTAACGAGGGGAAATTCACCCCTCCACTTT

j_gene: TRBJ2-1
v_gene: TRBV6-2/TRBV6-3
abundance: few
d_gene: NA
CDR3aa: CASSLLRPYNEQFF
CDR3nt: TGTGCCAGCAGCCTCCTAAGGCCCTACAATGAGCAGTTCTTC

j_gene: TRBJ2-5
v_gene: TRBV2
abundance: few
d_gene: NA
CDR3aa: CASAQGEVGGRGTQYF
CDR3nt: TGTGCCAGCGCACAAGGGGAGGTTGGGGGTCGTGGGACCCAGTACTTC

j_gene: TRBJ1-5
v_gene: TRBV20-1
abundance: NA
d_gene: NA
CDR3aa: CSARTGSSNQPQHF
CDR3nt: TGCAGTGCTAGGACAGGCTCTAGCAATCAGCCCCAGCATTTT

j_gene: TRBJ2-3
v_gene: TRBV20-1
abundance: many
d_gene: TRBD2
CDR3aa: CSARRGVNTDTQYF
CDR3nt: TGCAGTGCTAGGCGGGGGGTCAACACAGATACGCAGTATTTT

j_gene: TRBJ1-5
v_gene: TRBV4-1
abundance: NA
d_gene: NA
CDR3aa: CASSQEQGYQPQHF
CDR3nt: TGCGCCAGCAGCCAGGAGCAGGGGTATCAGCCCCAGCATTTT

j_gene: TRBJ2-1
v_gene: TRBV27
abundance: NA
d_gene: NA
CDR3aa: CASSSITGYEQFF
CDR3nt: TGTGCCAGCAGTTCGATCACAGGGTATGAGCAGTTCTTC

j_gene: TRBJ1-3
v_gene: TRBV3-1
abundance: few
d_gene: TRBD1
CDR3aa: CASKTGVSSGNTIYF
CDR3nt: TGTGCCAGCAAGACAGGGGTATCTTCAGGAAACACCATATATTTT

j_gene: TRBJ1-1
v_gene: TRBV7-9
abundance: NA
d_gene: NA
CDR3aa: CASSEDKSAFF
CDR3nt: TGTGCCAGCAGCGAGGACAAGTCAGCTTTCTTT

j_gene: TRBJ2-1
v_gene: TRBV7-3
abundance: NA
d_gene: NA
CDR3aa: CASSPARNNEQFF
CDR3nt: TGTGCCAGCAGCCCTGCCCGGAACAATGAGCAGTTCTTC

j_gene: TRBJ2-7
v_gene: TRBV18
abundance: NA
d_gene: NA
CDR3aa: CASSKGSSYEQYF
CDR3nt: TGTGCCAGCTCAAAGGGGAGCTCCTACGAGCAGTACTTC

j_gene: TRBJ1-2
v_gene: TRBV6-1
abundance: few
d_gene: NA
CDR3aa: CASRNSGQTTFYGYTF
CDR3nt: TGTGCCAGCCGCAATTCGGGTCAGACCACTTTTTATGGCTACACCTTC

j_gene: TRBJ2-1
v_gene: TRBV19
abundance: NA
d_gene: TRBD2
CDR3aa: CASTLGLADNEQFF
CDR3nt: TGTGCCAGTACCCTGGGACTAGCGGATAATGAGCAGTTCTTC

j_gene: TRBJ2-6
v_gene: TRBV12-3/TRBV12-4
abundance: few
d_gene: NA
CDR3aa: CASSLRAGANVLTF
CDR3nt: TGTGCCAGCAGTTTAAGGGCTGGGGCCAACGTCCTGACTTTC

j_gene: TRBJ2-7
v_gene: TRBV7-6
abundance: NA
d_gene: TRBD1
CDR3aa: CASSFDRGVSYEQYF
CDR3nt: TGTGCCAGCAGCTTCGACAGGGGGGTTTCCTACGAGCAGTACTTC

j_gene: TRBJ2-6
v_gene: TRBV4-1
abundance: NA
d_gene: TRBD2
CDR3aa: CASSQDEGLAGGRGANVLTF
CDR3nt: TGCGCCAGCAGCCAAGATGAAGGACTAGCGGGAGGAAGGGGGGCCAACGTCCTGACTTTC

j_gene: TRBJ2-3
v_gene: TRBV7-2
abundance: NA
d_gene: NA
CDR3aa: CASSRAVDTQYF
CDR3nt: TGTGCCAGCAGCCGAGCGGTTGATACGCAGTATTTT

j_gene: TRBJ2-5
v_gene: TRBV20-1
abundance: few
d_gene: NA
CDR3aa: CSARDISTETQYF
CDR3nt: TGCAGTGCTAGAGACATCTCGACGGAGACCCAGTACTTC

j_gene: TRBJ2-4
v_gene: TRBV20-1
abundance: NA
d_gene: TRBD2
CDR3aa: CSAISGGESKNIQYF
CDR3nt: TGCAGTGCTATTAGCGGGGGCGAATCCAAAAACATTCAGTACTTC

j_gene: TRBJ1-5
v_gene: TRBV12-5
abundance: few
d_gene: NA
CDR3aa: CASGLGEYSNQPQHF
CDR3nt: TGTGCTAGTGGTTTGGGGGAGTATAGCAATCAGCCCCAGCATTTT

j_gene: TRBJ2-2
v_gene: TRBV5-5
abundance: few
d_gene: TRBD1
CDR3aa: CASSGSDRVTTPGELFF
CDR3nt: TGTGCCAGCAGCGGATCCGACAGGGTAACAACCCCTGGGGAGCTGTTTTTT

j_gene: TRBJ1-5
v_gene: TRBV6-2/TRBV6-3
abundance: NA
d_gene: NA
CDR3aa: CASSYSGQPQHF
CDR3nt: TGTGCCAGCAGTTACAGTGGTCAGCCCCAGCATTTT

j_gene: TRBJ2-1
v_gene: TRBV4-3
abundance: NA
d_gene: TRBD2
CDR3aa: CASSQGLAGGHEQFF
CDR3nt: TGCGCCAGCAGCCAGGGACTAGCGGGGGGTCACGAGCAGTTCTTC

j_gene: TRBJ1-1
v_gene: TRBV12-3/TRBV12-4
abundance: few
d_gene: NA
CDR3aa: CASSFRRVNTEAFF
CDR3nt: TGTGCCAGCAGTTTCAGGAGGGTGAACACTGAAGCTTTCTTT

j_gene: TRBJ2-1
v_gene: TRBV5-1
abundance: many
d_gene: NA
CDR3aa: CASSLGALLANEQFF
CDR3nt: TGCGCCAGCAGCTTGGGGGCTCTACTAGCCAATGAGCAGTTCTTC

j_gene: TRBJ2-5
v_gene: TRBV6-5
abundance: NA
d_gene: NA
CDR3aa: CATRSGGETQYF
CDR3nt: TGTGCCACCCGCAGTGGCGGAGAGACCCAGTACTTC

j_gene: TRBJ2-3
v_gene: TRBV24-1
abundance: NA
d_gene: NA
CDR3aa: CATSDFGGRESTDTQYF
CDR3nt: TGTGCCACCAGTGATTTTGGGGGCCGGGAGAGCACAGATACGCAGTATTTT

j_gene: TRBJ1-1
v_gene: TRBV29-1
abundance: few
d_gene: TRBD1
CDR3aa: CSVATGGHTEAFF
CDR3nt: TGCAGCGTCGCCACAGGGGGCCACACTGAAGCTTTCTTT

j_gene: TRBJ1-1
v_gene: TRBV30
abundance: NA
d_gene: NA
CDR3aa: CAWSALPTEAFF
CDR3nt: TGTGCCTGGAGCGCCCTACCCACTGAAGCTTTCTTT

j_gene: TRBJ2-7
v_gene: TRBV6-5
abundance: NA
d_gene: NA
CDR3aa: CASRYGREQYF
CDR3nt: TGTGCCAGCAGGTATGGACGGGAGCAGTACTTC

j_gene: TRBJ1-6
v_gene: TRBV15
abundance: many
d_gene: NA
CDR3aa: CATSKLQGWTHF
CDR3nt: TGTGCCACCAGCAAACTACAGGGATGGACTCACTTT

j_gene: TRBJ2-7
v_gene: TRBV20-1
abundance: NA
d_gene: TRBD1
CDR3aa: CSAPTGQGYEQYF
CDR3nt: TGCAGTGCGCCGACGGGACAGGGATACGAGCAGTACTTC

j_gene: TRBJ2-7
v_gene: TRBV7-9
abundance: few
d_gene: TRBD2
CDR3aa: CASSSEREVHYEQYF
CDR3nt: TGTGCCAGCAGCTCCGAGCGGGAGGTACACTACGAGCAGTACTTC

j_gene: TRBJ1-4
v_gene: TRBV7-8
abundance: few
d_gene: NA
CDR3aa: CASSFRDPMGKLFF
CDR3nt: TGTGCCAGCAGCTTCCGGGACCCCATGGGGAAACTGTTTTTT

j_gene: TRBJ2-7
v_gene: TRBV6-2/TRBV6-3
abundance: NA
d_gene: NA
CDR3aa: CASSYVREHEQYF
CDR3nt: TGTGCCAGCAGTTACGTTAGGGAACACGAGCAGTACTTC

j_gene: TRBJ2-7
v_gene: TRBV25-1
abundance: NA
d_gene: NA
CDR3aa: CASGRDALEEQYF
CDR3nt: TGTGCCAGCGGCCGGGACGCCCTTGAGGAGCAGTACTTC

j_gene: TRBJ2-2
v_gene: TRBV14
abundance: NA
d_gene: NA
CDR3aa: CASSHPGRGNTGELFF
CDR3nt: TGTGCCAGCAGCCACCCGGGAAGGGGGAACACCGGGGAGCTGTTTTTT

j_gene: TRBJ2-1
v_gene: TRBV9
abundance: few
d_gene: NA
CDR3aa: CASSVPSGEYNEQFF
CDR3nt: TGTGCCAGCAGCGTCCCTTCAGGAGAATACAATGAGCAGTTCTTC

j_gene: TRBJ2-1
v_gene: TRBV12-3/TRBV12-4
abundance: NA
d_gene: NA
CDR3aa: CASTELGGSYNEQFF
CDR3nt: TGTGCCAGCACCGAATTGGGGGGCTCCTACAATGAGCAGTTCTTC

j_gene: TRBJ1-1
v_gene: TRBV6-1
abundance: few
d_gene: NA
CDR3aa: CASSAWGGDTEAFF
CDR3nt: TGTGCCAGCAGTGCATGGGGGGGGGACACTGAAGCTTTCTTT

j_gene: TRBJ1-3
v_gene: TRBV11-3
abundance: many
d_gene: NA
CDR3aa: CASSLGASGNTIYF
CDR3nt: TGTGCCAGCAGCTTAGGTGCCTCTGGAAACACCATATATTTT

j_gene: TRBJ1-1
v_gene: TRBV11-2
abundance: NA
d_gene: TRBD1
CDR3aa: CASSLYTGDTEAFF
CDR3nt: TGTGCCAGCAGCTTATATACAGGGGATACTGAAGCTTTCTTT

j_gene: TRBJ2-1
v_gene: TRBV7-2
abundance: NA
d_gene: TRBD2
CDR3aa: CASSIISGIPYNEQFF
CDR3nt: TGTGCCAGCAGCATAATTAGCGGGATTCCATACAATGAGCAGTTCTTC

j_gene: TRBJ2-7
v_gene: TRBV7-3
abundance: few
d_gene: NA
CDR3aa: CASSGITYEQYF
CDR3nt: TGTGCCAGCAGCGGTATCACCTACGAGCAGTACTTC

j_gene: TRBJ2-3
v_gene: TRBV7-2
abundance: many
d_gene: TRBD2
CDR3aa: CASSLGGSADTQYF
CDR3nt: TGTGCCAGCAGCCTCGGCGGGAGCGCAGATACGCAGTATTTT

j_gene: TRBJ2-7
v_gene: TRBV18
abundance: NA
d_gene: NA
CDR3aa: CASSPQTVSYEQYF
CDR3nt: TGTGCCAGCTCACCCCAGACGGTATCCTACGAGCAGTACTTC

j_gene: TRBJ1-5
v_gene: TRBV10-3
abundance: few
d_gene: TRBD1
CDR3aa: CAISGDRSNQPQHF
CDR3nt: TGTGCCATCAGTGGGGACAGGAGCAATCAGCCCCAGCATTTT